The rows below give T cell receptor beta chains drawn from one sample of a study of blood T cell repertoires in COVID-19. Sequenced by immunoSEQ multiplex PCR; TCRdb stores in-frame clones only, minus some. The sample has more than 250,000 clones; about 87% are singletons. Specimen: peripheral blood. The source of these receptors is a human donor in a cohort sampled during active COVID-19. Each CDR3 is given with its conserved first and last residue. The D gene is left open where the match is weak. Expanded clones get a size class; other rows say once, few or many, or leave the size out.

j_call: TRBJ2-1; v_call: TRBV19; cdr3_length: 16; clone_size: -; d_call: TRBD2; cdr3_nt: TGTGCCAGTAGCCCAAGGCCAGCGGGGGGAGGGAATGAGCAGTTCTTC; cdr3_aa: CASSPRPAGGGNEQFF
j_call: TRBJ2-2; v_call: TRBV5-1; cdr3_length: 17; clone_size: -; d_call: TRBD2; cdr3_nt: TGCGCCAGCAGCTTGCTATCACTAGCGGTTAACACCGGGGAGCTGTTTTTT; cdr3_aa: CASSLLSLAVNTGELFF
j_call: TRBJ1-6; v_call: TRBV27; cdr3_length: 15; clone_size: -; d_call: -; cdr3_nt: TGTGCCAGCAGTTTAAGGGGCCAGAAGAATTCACCCCTCCACTTT; cdr3_aa: CASSLRGQKNSPLHF
j_call: TRBJ2-3; v_call: TRBV5-4; cdr3_length: 14; clone_size: -; d_call: -; cdr3_nt: TGTGCCAGCAGCTTCCTACTAGAGCAAGATACGCAGTATTTT; cdr3_aa: CASSFLLEQDTQYF
j_call: TRBJ1-6; v_call: TRBV21-1; cdr3_length: 17; clone_size: -; d_call: -; cdr3_nt: TGTGCCAGCAGCAAATGGGGGCAGAGCTCCTATAATTCACCCCTCCACTTT; cdr3_aa: CASSKWGQSSYNSPLHF
j_call: TRBJ2-5; v_call: TRBV7-9; cdr3_length: 14; clone_size: -; d_call: -; cdr3_nt: TGTGCCAGCAGCTTAACAGGGATCCAAGAGACCCAGTACTTC; cdr3_aa: CASSLTGIQETQYF
j_call: TRBJ2-3; v_call: TRBV19; cdr3_length: 13; clone_size: -; d_call: -; cdr3_nt: TGTGCCAGTAGTAGGGCCAACGCGGAGGAGCAGTATTTT; cdr3_aa: CASSRANAEEQYF
j_call: TRBJ1-1; v_call: TRBV15; cdr3_length: 18; clone_size: -; d_call: -; cdr3_nt: TGTGCCACCAGCAGAGATGCCGCTTTGGGGGCCATGAACACTGAAGCTTTCTTT; cdr3_aa: CATSRDAALGAMNTEAFF
j_call: TRBJ1-2; v_call: TRBV6-1; cdr3_length: 13; clone_size: -; d_call: -; cdr3_nt: TGTGCCAGCAGTGACCGGCGGGGATATGGCTACACCTTC; cdr3_aa: CASSDRRGYGYTF
j_call: TRBJ2-4; v_call: TRBV5-1; cdr3_length: 16; clone_size: once; d_call: -; cdr3_nt: TGCGCCAGCAGCTTGGAAGTCAGGGATCCCAAAAACATTCAGTACTTC; cdr3_aa: CASSLEVRDPKNIQYF
j_call: TRBJ2-1; v_call: TRBV10-3; cdr3_length: 13; clone_size: -; d_call: -; cdr3_nt: TGTGCCATCAGTGAGAGGTCAGACTATGAGCAGTTCTTC; cdr3_aa: CAISERSDYEQFF